This T cell receptor beta chain is from a study of OX40 agonist ivuxolimab in advanced cancers. Study-wide points: Within 6 weeks, CD4+ and CD8+ blood T cells expanded clonally at 0.1 to 3.0 mg/kg.

A note on this clone: The antigen is undetermined.

This CDR3 is built from 14 residues. V lost 7 bases to trimming and J lost 2 bases, with 18 bases between them. Germline CDR1 reads SQVTM; CDR2 reads ANQGSEA. Any history of autoimmune disease or systemic immunosuppression disqualified patients. Repertoires were generated with immunoSEQ multiplex PCR, while TCRdb's copy carries only in-frame clones and drops some. This table holds 50,000 to 75,000 clones, around 91% found once. The rearrangement links TRBV29-1 to TRBJ2-7, with D possibly matching TRBD2 (7 bases). Here the sequenced sample was CD4+ or CD8+ T cells sorted from blood, taken in a trial of the OX40 agonist ivuxolimab. This TCR was recovered from an adult with an advanced solid tumor such as melanoma, head and neck, liver or kidney cancer. In DNA, the CDR3 is TGCAGCGCCGAGGGGGGGACGCAGACCTACGAGCAGTACTTC. Encoded protein: CSAEGGTQTYEQYF.